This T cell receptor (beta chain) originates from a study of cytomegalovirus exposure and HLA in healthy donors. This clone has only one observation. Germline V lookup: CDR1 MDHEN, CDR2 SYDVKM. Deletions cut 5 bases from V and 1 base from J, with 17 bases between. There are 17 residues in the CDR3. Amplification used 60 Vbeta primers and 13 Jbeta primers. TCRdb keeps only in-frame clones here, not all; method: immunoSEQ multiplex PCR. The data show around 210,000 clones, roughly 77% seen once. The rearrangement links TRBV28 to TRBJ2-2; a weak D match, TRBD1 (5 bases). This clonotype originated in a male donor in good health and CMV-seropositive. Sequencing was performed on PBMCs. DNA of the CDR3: TGTGCCAGCAGTCCAATACTCCTTACAGGGAACACCGGGGAGCTGTTTTTT. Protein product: CASSPILLTGNTGELFF.